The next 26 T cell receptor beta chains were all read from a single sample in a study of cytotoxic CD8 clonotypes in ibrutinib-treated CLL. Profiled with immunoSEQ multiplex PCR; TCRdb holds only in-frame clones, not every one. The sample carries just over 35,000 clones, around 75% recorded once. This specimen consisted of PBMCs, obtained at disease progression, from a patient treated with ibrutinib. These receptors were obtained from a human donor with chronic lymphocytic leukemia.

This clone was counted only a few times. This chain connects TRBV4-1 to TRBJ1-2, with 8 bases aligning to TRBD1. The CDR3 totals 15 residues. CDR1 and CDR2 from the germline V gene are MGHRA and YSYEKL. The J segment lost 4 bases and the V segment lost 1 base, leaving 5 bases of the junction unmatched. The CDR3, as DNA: TGCGCCAGCAGCCAAGTTGCAGGGGGCCTCTATGGCTACACCTTC. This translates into CASSQVAGGLYGYTF.

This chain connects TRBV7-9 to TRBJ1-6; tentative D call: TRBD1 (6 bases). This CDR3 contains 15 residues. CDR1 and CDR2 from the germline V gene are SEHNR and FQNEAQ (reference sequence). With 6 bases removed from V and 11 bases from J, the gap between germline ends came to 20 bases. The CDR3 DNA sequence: TGTGCCAGCAGGACCCAAGGGGGGCCCGAGGCACCCCTCCACTTT. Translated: CASRTQGGPEAPLHF.

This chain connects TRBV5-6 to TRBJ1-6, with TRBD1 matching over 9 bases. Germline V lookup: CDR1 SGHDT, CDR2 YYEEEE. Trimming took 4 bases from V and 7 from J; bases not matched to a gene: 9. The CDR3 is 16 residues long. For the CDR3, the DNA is TGTGCCAGCAGCATTGGACAGGGGATTGGGAATTCACCCCTCCACTTT. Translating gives CASSIGQGIGNSPLHF.

The CDR3 is CASSYSTGLDQHF. CDR3 bases: TGTGCCAGCAGTTACTCGACAGGGCTGGACCAGCATTTT. The rearrangement joins TRBV6-5 to TRBJ1-5; 7 bases are shared with TRBD1. There are 13 residues in the CDR3. V shed 0 bases, J shed 12 bases, and the junction held 5 bases outside the gene matches. Germline CDR1 is MNHEY and CDR2 is SVGAGI.

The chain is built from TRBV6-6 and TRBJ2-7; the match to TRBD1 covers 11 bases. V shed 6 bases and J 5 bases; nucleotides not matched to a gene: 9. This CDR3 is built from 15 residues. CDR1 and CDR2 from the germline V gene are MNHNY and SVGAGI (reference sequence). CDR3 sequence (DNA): TGTGCCAGCAGGCCTTACTGGACAGGGGGCCACGAGCAGTACTTC. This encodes CASRPYWTGGHEQYF.

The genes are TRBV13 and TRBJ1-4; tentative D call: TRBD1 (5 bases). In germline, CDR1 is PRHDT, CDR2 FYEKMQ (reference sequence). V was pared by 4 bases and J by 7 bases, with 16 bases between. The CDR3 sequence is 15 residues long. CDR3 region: CASSSDFMGGEKLFF. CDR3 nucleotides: TGTGCCAGCAGCTCCGACTTTATGGGGGGTGAAAAACTGTTTTTT.

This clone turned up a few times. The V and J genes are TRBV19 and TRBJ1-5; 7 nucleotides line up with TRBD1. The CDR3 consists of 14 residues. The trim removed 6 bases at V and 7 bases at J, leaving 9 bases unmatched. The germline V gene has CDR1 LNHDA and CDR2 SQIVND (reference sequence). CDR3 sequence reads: CASRDRSWAQPQHF. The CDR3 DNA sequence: TGTGCCAGTAGGGACAGGTCGTGGGCCCAGCCCCAGCATTTT.

CDR3 nucleotides: TGTGCCAGCAGCCCTGGGACTAGCGGGGGCACCGGGGAGCTGTTTTTT. Translated, it gives CASSPGTSGGTGELFF. V is TRBV5-4 and J is TRBJ2-2, with 14 bases that match TRBD2. The J segment lost 4 bases and the V segment lost 4 bases, leaving 3 bases of the junction unmatched. Per the germline V gene, CDR1 is SGHNT and CDR2 is YYREEE (reference sequence). This CDR3 has 16 residues.

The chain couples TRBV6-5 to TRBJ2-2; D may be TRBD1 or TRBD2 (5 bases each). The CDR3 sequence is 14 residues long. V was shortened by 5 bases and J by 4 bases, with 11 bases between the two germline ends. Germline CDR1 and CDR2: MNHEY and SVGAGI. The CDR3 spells CASSPGTITGELFF. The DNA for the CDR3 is TGTGCCAGCAGTCCCGGGACCATCACCGGGGAGCTGTTTTTT.

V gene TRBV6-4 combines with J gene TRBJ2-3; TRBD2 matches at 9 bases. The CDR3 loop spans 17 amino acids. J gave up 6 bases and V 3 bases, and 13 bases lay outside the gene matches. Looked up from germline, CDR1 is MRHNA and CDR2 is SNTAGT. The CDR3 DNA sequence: TGTGCCAGCAGTGAAACTCCGATCTCGCGGGGGGGGGATACGCAGTATTTT. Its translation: CASSETPISRGGDTQYF.

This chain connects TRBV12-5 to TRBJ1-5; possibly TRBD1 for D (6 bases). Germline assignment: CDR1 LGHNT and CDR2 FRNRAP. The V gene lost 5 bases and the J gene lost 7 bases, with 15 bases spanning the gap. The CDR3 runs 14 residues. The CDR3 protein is CASGQAGVWQPQHF. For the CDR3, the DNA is TGTGCTAGTGGTCAAGCAGGGGTATGGCAGCCCCAGCATTTT. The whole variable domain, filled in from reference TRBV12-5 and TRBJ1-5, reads DARVTQTPRHKVTEMGQEVTMRCQPILGHNTVFWYRQTMMQGLELLAYFRNRAPLDDSGMPKDRFSAEMPDATLATLKIQPSEPRDSAVYFCASGQAGVWQPQHFGDGTRLSIL.

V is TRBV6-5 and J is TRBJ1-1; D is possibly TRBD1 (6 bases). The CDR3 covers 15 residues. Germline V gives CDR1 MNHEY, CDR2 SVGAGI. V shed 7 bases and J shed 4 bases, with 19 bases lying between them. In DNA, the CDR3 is TGTGCCAGCATCCACGCGGGTGAGGGGGGCACTGAAGCTTTCTTT. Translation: CASIHAGEGGTEAFF.

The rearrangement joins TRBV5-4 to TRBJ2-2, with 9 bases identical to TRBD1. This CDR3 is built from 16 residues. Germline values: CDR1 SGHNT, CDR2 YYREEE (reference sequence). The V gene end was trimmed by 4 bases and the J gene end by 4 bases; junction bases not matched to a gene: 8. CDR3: CASSPVWTGATGELFF. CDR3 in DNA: TGTGCCAGCAGCCCGGTATGGACAGGGGCCACCGGGGAGCTGTTTTTT.

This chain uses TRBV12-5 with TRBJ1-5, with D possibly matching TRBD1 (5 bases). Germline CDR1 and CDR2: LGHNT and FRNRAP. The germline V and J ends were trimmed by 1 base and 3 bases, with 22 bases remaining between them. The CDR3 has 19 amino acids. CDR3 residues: CASGLGGPRNRTHNQPQHF. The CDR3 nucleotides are TGTGCTAGTGGTTTGGGAGGACCAAGGAACAGGACCCACAATCAGCCCCAGCATTTT.

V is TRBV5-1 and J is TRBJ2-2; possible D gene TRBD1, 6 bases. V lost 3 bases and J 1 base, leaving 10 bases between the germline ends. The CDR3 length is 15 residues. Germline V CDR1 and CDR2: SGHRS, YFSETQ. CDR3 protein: CASSWTVVNTGELFF. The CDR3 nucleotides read TGCGCCAGCAGCTGGACAGTAGTGAACACCGGGGAGCTGTTTTTT.

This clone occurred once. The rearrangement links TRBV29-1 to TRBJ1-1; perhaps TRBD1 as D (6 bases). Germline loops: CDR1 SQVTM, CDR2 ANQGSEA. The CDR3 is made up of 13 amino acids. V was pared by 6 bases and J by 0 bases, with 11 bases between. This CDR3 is CSVRTDLNTEAFF. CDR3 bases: TGCAGCGTAAGGACAGACCTGAACACTGAAGCTTTCTTT.

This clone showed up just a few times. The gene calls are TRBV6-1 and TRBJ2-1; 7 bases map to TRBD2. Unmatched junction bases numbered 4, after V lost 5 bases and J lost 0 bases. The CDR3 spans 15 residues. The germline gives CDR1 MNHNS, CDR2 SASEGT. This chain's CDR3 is CASSSSGNSYNEQFF. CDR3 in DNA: TGTGCCAGCAGTTCAAGCGGGAACTCCTACAATGAGCAGTTCTTC.

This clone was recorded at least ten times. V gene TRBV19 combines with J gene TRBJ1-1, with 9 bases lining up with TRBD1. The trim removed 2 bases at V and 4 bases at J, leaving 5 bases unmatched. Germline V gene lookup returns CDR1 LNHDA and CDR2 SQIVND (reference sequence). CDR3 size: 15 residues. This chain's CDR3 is CASSIRQGVVTEAFF. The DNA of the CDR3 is TGTGCCAGTAGTATAAGACAGGGGGTGGTCACTGAAGCTTTCTTT.

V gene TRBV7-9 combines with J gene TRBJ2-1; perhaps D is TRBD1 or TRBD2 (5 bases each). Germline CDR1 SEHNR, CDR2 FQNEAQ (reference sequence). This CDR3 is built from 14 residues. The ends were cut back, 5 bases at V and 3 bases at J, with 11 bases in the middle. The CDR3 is CASSPVGDYNEQFF. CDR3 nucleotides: TGTGCCAGCAGCCCCGTGGGGGACTACAATGAGCAGTTCTTC.

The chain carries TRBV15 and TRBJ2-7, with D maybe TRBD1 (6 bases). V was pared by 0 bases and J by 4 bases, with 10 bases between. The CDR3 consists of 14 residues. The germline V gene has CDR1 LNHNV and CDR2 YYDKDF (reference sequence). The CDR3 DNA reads TGTGCCACCAGCAGAGACAGGGGTACGTACGAGCAGTACTTC. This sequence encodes CATSRDRGTYEQYF.

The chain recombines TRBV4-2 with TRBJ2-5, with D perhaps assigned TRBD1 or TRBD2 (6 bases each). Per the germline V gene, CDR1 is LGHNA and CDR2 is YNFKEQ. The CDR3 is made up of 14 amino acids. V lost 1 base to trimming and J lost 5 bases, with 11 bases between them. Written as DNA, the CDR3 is TGTGCCAGCAGCCAAGGGGGGGCCACGGAGACCCAGTACTTC. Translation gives CASSQGGATETQYF.

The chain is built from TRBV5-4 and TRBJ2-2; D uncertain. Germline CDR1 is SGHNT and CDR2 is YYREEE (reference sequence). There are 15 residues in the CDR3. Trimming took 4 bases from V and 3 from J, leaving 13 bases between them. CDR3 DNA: TGTGCCAGCAGCCTCATGGGCGGAGACACCGGGGAGCTGTTTTTT. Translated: CASSLMGGDTGELFF.

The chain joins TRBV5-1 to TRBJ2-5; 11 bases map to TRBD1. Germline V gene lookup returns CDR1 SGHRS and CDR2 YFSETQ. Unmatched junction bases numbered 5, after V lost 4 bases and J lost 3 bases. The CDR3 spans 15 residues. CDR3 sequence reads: CASSQRGQGEETQYF. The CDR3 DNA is TGCGCCAGCAGCCAAAGGGGACAGGGGGAAGAGACCCAGTACTTC. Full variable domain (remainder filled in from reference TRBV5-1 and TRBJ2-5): KAGVTQTPRYLIKTRGQQVTLSCSPISGHRSVSWYQQTPGQGLQFLFEYFSETQRNKGNFPGRFSGRQFSNSRSEMNVSTLELGDSALYLCASSQRGQGEETQYFGPGTRLLVL.

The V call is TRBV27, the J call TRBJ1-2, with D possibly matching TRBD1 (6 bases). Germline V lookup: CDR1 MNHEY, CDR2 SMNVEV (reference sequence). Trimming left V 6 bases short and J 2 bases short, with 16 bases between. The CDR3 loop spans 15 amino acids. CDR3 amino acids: CASRRGGNPNYGYTF. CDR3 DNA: TGTGCCAGCAGAAGGGGGGGGAATCCAAACTATGGCTACACCTTC.

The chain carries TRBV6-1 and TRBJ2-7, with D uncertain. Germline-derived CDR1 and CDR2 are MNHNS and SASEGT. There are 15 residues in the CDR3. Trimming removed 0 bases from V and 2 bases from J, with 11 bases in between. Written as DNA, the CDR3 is TGTGCCAGCAGTGAAGCTGGAGACGGACCCTACGAGCAGTACTTC. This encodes CASSEAGDGPYEQYF.

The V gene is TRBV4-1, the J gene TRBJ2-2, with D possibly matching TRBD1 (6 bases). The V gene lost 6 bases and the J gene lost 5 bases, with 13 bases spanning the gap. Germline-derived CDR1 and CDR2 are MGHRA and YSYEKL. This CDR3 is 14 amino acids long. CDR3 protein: CASRPLTGTGELFF. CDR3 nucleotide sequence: TGCGCCAGCAGACCACTAACAGGGACCGGGGAGCTGTTTTTT.